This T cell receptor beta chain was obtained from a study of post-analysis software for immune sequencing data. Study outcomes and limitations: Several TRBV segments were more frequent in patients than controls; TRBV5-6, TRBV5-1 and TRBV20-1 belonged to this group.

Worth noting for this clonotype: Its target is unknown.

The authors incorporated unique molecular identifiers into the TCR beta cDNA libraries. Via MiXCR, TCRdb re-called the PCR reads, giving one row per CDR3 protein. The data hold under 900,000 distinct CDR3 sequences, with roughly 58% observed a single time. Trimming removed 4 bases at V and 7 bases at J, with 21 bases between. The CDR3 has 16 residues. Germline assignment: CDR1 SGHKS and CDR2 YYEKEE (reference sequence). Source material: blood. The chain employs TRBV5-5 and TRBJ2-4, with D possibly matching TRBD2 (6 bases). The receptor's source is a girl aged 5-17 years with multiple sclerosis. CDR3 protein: CASSGEVLRVGNIQYF. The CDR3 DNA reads TGTGCCAGCAGCGGGGAGGTATTGCGGGTAGGGAACATTCAGTACTTC.